This entry features one TCR beta chain sequence. V shed 0 bases, J shed 3 bases, and the junction held 1 base outside the gene matches. Germline V gives CDR1 GTSNPN, CDR2 SVGIG (reference sequence). The CDR3 has 13 residues. The method was immunoSEQ multiplex PCR; TCRdb's version includes in-frame clones alone and lacks a portion of them. Among around 2,200 clones listed, less than 30% were seen once. The researchers put approximately 200,000 CFSE-labeled responder cells into plates with approximately 200,000 irradiated, violet-dye-labeled stimulator cells. The reaction was completed, and proliferating CFSE-low CD3+CD4+ and CD3+CD8+ responders were then sorted. The data originate from a study of graft-versus-host responses after intestinal transplantation. About the study: Grafts that recipients had were multivisceral, liver-intestinal, or isolated intestinal transplants.

Study-level points and caveats: Association was observed between peak circulating GvH clone levels and early post-transplant HvG declines.

Sequences were derived from alloreactive CD8+ T cells from a mixed lymphocyte reaction culture, sampled before transplantation. Subset specified: CFSE-low proliferating T cells sorted from approximately 6-day pre-transplant mixed lymphocyte reaction (GvH or HvG direction). The TCR sequence derives from a human patient who was an organ donor for intestinal transplantation. The rearrangement joins TRBV30 to TRBJ2-7; 8 bases line up with TRBD1. CDR3 DNA: TGTGCCTGGAGTGTCGGACAGGGCTACGAGCAGTACTTC. It translates to CAWSVGQGYEQYF.